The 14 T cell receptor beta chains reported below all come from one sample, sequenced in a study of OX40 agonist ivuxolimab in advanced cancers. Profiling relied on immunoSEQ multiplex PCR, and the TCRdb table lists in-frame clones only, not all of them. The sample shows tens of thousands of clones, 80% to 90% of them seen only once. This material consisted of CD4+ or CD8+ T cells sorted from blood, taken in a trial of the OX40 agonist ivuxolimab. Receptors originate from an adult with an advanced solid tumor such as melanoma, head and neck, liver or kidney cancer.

This CDR3 reads CASSVGLRTDTQYF. The DNA for the CDR3 is TGTGCCAGCAGCGTAGGTCTGCGGACAGATACGCAGTATTTT. This rearrangement joins TRBV9 to TRBJ2-3; D remains ambiguous. The CDR3 runs to 14 residues. V lost 0 bases and J 3 bases, leaving 8 bases between the germline ends. Germline V gives CDR1 SGDLS, CDR2 YYNGEE.

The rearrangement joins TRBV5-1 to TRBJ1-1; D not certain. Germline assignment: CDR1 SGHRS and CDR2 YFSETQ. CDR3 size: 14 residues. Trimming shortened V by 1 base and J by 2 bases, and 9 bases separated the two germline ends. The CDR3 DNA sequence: TGCGCCAGCAGCTTGTGGCAGCCCAACACTGAAGCTTTCTTT. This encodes CASSLWQPNTEAFF.

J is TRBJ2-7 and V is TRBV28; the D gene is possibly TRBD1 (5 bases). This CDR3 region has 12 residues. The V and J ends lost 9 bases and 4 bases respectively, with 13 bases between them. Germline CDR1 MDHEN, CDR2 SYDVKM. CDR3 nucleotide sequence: TGTGCCAGTAGGGGCAGGGTGTACGAGCAGTACTTC. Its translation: CASRGRVYEQYF.

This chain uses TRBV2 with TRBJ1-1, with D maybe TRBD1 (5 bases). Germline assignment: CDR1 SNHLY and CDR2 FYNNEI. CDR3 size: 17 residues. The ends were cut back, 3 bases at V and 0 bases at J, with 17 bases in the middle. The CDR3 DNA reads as TGTGCCAGCAGTGAGGGGGTACCCCGTGCCATGAACACTGAAGCTTTCTTT. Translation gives CASSEGVPRAMNTEAFF.

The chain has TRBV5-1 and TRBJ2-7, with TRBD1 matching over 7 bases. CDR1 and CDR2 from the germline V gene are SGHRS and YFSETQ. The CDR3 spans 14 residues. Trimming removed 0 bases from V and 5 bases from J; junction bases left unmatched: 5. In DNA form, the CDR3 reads TGCGCCAGCAGCTTGGCCGACAGGGAGCACGAGCAGTACTTC. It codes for CASSLADREHEQYF.

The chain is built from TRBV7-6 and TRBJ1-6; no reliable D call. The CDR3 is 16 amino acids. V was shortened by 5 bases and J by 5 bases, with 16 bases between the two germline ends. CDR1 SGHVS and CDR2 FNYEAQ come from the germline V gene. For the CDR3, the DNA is TGTGCCAGCAGCACGTGTAGCGGCTCGGATAATTCACCCCTCCACTTT. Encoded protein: CASSTCSGSDNSPLHF.

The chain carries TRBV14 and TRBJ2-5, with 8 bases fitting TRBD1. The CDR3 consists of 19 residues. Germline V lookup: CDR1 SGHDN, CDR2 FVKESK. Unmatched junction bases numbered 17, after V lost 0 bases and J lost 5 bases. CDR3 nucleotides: TGTGCCAGCAGCCAAGATACGACACGGTTCGAGACAGGGGTTGAGACCCAGTACTTC. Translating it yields CASSQDTTRFETGVETQYF. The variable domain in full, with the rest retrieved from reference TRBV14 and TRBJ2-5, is EAGVTQFPSHSVIEKGQTVTLRCDPISGHDNLYWYRRVMGKEIKFLLHFVKESKQDESGMPNNRFLAERTGGTYSTLKVQPAELEDSGVYFCASSQDTTRFETGVETQYFGPGTRLLVL.

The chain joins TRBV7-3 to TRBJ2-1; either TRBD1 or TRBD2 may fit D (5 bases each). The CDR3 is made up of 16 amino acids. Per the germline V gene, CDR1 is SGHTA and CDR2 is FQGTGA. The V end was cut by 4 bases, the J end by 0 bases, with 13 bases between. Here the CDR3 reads CASSSQGPSSYNEQFF. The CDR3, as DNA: TGTGCCAGCAGCTCGCAGGGACCGAGCTCCTACAATGAGCAGTTCTTC.

In nucleotides, the CDR3 is TGCGCCAGCAGCCAAGGGTACGGGGGGGCAGGTACGCAGTATTTT. Amino acid sequence: CASSQGYGGAGTQYF. The chain carries TRBV4-1 and TRBJ2-3; 8 nucleotides line up with TRBD2. Germline V CDR1 and CDR2: MGHRA, YSYEKL. The trim removed 1 base at V and 8 bases at J, leaving 8 bases unmatched. The CDR3 has 15 amino acids.

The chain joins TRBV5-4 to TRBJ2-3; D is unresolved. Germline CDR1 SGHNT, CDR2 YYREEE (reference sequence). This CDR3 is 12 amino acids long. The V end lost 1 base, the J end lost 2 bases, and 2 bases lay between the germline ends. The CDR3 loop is CASSLNTDTQYF. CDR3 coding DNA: TGTGCCAGCAGCTTGAACACAGATACGCAGTATTTT.

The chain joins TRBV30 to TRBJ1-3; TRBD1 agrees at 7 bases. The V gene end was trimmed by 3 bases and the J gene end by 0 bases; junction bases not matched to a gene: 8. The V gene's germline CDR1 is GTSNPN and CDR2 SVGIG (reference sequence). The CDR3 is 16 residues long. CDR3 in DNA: TGTGCCTGGAGCTTTTGGGACAGTAACTCTGGAAACACCATATATTTT. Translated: CAWSFWDSNSGNTIYF.

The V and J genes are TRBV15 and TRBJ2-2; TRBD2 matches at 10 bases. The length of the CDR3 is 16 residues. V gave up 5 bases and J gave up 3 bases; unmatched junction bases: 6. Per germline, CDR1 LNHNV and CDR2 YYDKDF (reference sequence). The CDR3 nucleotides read TGTGCCACCAGCGGCGGGACTAGCGCATACACCGGGGAGCTGTTTTTT. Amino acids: CATSGGTSAYTGELFF.

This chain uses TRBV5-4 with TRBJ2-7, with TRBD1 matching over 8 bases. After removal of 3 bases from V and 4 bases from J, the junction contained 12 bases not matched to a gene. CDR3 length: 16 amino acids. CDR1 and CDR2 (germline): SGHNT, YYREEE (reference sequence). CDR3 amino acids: CASSSPPGQGNYEQYF. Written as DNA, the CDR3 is TGTGCCAGCAGCTCCCCTCCCGGACAGGGAAATTACGAGCAGTACTTC.

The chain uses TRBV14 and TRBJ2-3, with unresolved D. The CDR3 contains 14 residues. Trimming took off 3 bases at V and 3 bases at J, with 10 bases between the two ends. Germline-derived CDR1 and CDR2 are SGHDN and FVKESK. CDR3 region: CASSQSRITDTQYF. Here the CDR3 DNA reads TGTGCCAGCAGCCAGAGCCGAATAACAGATACGCAGTATTTT. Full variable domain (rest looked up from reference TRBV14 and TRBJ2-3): EAGVTQFPSHSVIEKGQTVTLRCDPISGHDNLYWYRRVMGKEIKFLLHFVKESKQDESGMPNNRFLAERTGGTYSTLKVQPAELEDSGVYFCASSQSRITDTQYFGPGTRLTVL.